This TCR beta chain stems from a study of blood T cells in healthy people across ages. A second PCR of about 6 to 12 cycles used a sample-barcoded 5' primer and a J-beta primer mix. Every sample gave at least 2.5 million paired-end reads containing CDR3. TCRdb ran MiXCR on the 5' RACE reads and lists one entry per CDR3 protein. This table holds about 640,000 distinct CDR3 sequences, roughly 58% found once. The CDR3 consists of 15 residues. The germline gives CDR1 DFQATT, CDR2 SNEGSKA (reference sequence). Germline trimming cut 0 bases from V and 2 bases from J; bases unmatched to any gene: 2. The study drew donors from healthy Caucasian individuals in Russia aged roughly 6 to 90. Regarding the study as a whole: Percentage of naive T cells showed a strong correlation with TCR beta diversity. Relative to aged donors, long-lived donors carried more naive CD4+ cells and displayed higher diversity.

This clonotype came up a few times. Its target is not known. The sequence derives from a man aged 55 to 70 in good health. The sequenced sample was blood. This chain uses TRBV20-1 with TRBJ2-3, with 10 bases identical to TRBD2. CDR3 sequence: CSARDLAGATDTQYF. The DNA for the CDR3 is TGCAGTGCTAGAGATCTAGCGGGGGCCACAGATACGCAGTATTTT.